This is a list of T cell receptor beta chains from one sample in a study of T cell responses to AZD1222 COVID-19 vaccine. The table came from immunoSEQ multiplex PCR; TCRdb's copy has only in-frame clones and leaves some out. This table has 50,000 to 65,000 clones, approximately 88% appearing once. The sequencing used peripheral blood, collected 28 days after the second AZD1222 dose. These TCRs come from an adult who received the AZD1222 COVID-19 vaccine. CDR3s include the opening cysteine and the closing phenylalanine or tryptophan. D genes are given only for firm matches. Expanded clones are given a class, and other clones once, few, many or no size at all.

size: -
J: TRBJ2-5
D: TRBD2
V: TRBV4-2
DNA: TGTGCCAGCAGCCAAGCCGGGACTAGGGAAGAGACCCAGTACTTC
CDR3: CASSQAGTREETQYF

size: -
J: TRBJ2-3
D: TRBD2
V: TRBV4-1
DNA: TGCGCCAGCAGCCAGCAAGCGGGAGGGGGGGCAGATACGCAGTATTTT
CDR3: CASSQQAGGGADTQYF

size: -
J: TRBJ2-1
D: -
V: TRBV18
DNA: TGTGCCAGCTCACCACAATTACTAGGCCTGGCGGGCTACAATGAGCAGTTCTTC
CDR3: CASSPQLLGLAGYNEQFF

size: -
J: TRBJ1-5
D: -
V: TRBV4-2
DNA: TGTGCCAGCAGCCACGGAAGGGTTGCTCAGCCCCAGCATTTT
CDR3: CASSHGRVAQPQHF

size: -
J: TRBJ2-7
D: TRBD2
V: TRBV14
DNA: TGTGCCAGCAGCCAAGTCGCGGGAGGGCCTGGAGAGCAGTACTTC
CDR3: CASSQVAGGPGEQYF

size: -
J: TRBJ2-3
D: TRBD2
V: TRBV5-1
DNA: TGCGCCAGCAGCCCGGGACTAGCGGGATACACAGATACGCAGTATTTT
CDR3: CASSPGLAGYTDTQYF

size: -
J: TRBJ1-2
D: -
V: TRBV2
DNA: TGTGCCAGCCGGGCCGGATATGGCTACACCTTC
CDR3: CASRAGYGYTF

size: -
J: TRBJ1-1
D: TRBD1
V: TRBV29-1
DNA: TGCAGCGCGGAACAGGGGAGGGCTGAAGCTTTCTTT
CDR3: CSAEQGRAEAFF

size: -
J: TRBJ2-7
D: -
V: TRBV10-3
DNA: TGTGCCATCAGTGAGTCGGGAGTCCGGGGGATCTACGAGCAGTACTTC
CDR3: CAISESGVRGIYEQYF

size: -
J: TRBJ2-5
D: TRBD2
V: TRBV5-5
DNA: TGTGCCAGCAGCTTGCCGGGACTAGCGGGAGGAGGACAAGAGACCCAGTACTTC
CDR3: CASSLPGLAGGGQETQYF

size: -
J: TRBJ2-7
D: -
V: TRBV24-1
DNA: TGTGCCACCAGCCCGAGACTCCCACGGGGGAACCACGAGCAGTACTTC
CDR3: CATSPRLPRGNHEQYF

size: -
J: TRBJ2-1
D: -
V: TRBV4-1
DNA: TGCGCCAGCAGCCAAGGGGCCGAACGGAGCTCCTACAATGAGCAGTTCTTC
CDR3: CASSQGAERSSYNEQFF

size: -
J: TRBJ2-7
D: -
V: TRBV5-6
DNA: TGTGCCAGCAGCTTGAGGTACTGGGTCCGCGAGCAGTACTTC
CDR3: CASSLRYWVREQYF

size: -
J: TRBJ2-1
D: -
V: TRBV5-6
DNA: TGTGCCAGCAGCTTCTGGGAACGCAATGAGCAGTTCTTC
CDR3: CASSFWERNEQFF

size: -
J: TRBJ1-1
D: -
V: TRBV7-9
DNA: TGTGCCAGCCGTGTGGGGGCGAACACTGAAGCTTTCTTT
CDR3: CASRVGANTEAFF

size: -
J: TRBJ1-3
D: TRBD1
V: TRBV14
DNA: TGTGCCAGCAGCCCCCTATCCCCCGGGACAGGCTACTCTGGAAACACCATATATTTT
CDR3: CASSPLSPGTGYSGNTIYF

size: -
J: TRBJ2-1
D: -
V: TRBV27
DNA: TGTGCCAGCAGCCCCCCGGACTACCACAATGAGCAGTTCTTC
CDR3: CASSPPDYHNEQFF

size: -
J: TRBJ2-7
D: -
V: TRBV2
DNA: TGTGCCAGCAGTGAAGCGCTTGGCGGAACCTACGAGCAGTACTTC
CDR3: CASSEALGGTYEQYF

size: -
J: TRBJ2-5
D: TRBD2
V: TRBV14
DNA: TGTGCCAGCAGCCAGTTTGCGGGAGGGGAGACCCAGTACTTC
CDR3: CASSQFAGGETQYF

size: -
J: TRBJ1-2
D: -
V: TRBV15
DNA: TGTGCCACCAGTGGACAAGAGAACTATGGCTACACCTTC
CDR3: CATSGQENYGYTF

size: -
J: TRBJ2-3
D: -
V: TRBV14
DNA: TGTGCCAGCAGCCAAGATACTAGGCGGGTGCCGCAGTATTTT
CDR3: CASSQDTRRVPQYF

size: -
J: TRBJ2-7
D: TRBD1
V: TRBV6-5
DNA: TGTGCCAGTAGCCCGGGACAGGGTGCCTCCTACGAGCAGTACTTC
CDR3: CASSPGQGASYEQYF

size: -
J: TRBJ2-3
D: -
V: TRBV2
DNA: TGTGCCAGCAGTACACCCGCGGGCCTGGGCAGGAATACGCAGTATTTT
CDR3: CASSTPAGLGRNTQYF

size: -
J: TRBJ1-4
D: TRBD1
V: TRBV11-1
DNA: TGTGCCAGCAGCTCGACAGGGGGCGATGAAAAACTGTTTTTT
CDR3: CASSSTGGDEKLFF

size: medium-sized
J: TRBJ1-5
D: TRBD1
V: TRBV2
DNA: TGTGCCAGCAACCAACAGGGGGGTCGGAGCAATCAGCCCCAGCATTTT
CDR3: CASNQQGGRSNQPQHF

size: -
J: TRBJ2-5
D: TRBD2
V: TRBV2
DNA: TGTGCCAGCAGTGATCCAGCGGGAGGCCGAGAGACCCAGTACTTC
CDR3: CASSDPAGGRETQYF

size: -
J: TRBJ2-6
D: -
V: TRBV7-2
DNA: TGTGCCAGCAGCTTAACCCCCCGCTCTGGGGCCAACGTCCTGACTTTC
CDR3: CASSLTPRSGANVLTF

size: few
J: TRBJ1-1
D: -
V: TRBV6-5
DNA: TGTGCCAGCAGTTACTCAACGCTGAACACTGAAGCTTTCTTT
CDR3: CASSYSTLNTEAFF

size: -
J: TRBJ1-5
D: -
V: TRBV28
DNA: TGTGCCAGCCGGGCAGCCAATCAGCCCCAGCATTTT
CDR3: CASRAANQPQHF

size: once
J: TRBJ1-5
D: TRBD1
V: TRBV7-9
DNA: TGTGCCAGCAGCTTAGAGGCAGGGGGCCCCAATCAGCCCCAGCATTTT
CDR3: CASSLEAGGPNQPQHF

size: -
J: TRBJ1-2
D: -
V: TRBV12-3/TRBV12-4
DNA: TGTGCCAGCAGTCTCCGATTTTATGGCTACACCTTC
CDR3: CASSLRFYGYTF

size: -
J: TRBJ2-7
D: TRBD2
V: TRBV30
DNA: TGTGCCACTCGGCGGCGGGAGGGCCCGGGCTACGAGCAGTACTTC
CDR3: CATRRREGPGYEQYF

size: -
J: TRBJ1-1
D: -
V: TRBV19
DNA: TGTGCCAGTAGTCCCCGAGAGAACACTGAAGCTTTCTTT
CDR3: CASSPRENTEAFF

size: -
J: TRBJ2-2
D: -
V: TRBV29-1
DNA: TGCAGCGTTGAAGGGGCAGGGAAAAGGGCCGGGGAGCTGTTTTTT
CDR3: CSVEGAGKRAGELFF

size: -
J: TRBJ1-2
D: -
V: TRBV4-1
DNA: TGCGCCAGCAGCCAAGATCGGACTCAACTTTATGGCTACACCTTC
CDR3: CASSQDRTQLYGYTF

size: -
J: TRBJ1-1
D: -
V: TRBV5-1
DNA: TGCGCCAGCAGCCTCGGGATTGGGAACACTGAAGCTTTCTTT
CDR3: CASSLGIGNTEAFF

size: -
J: TRBJ2-7
D: -
V: TRBV27
DNA: TGTGCCAGCAGTTTATCGGGCCGTTACGAGCAGTACTTC
CDR3: CASSLSGRYEQYF

size: -
J: TRBJ1-1
D: -
V: TRBV29-1
DNA: TGCAGCGCTTCGGACAGTAACACTGAAGCTTTCTTT
CDR3: CSASDSNTEAFF

size: -
J: TRBJ2-2
D: TRBD1
V: TRBV6-4
DNA: TGTGCCAGCAGAGCCGGACAGGCGAACGGGGAGCTGTTTTTT
CDR3: CASRAGQANGELFF